What follows are 14 T cell receptor beta chains derived from one specimen sequenced in a study of shared clonotypes between healthy human individuals. Naive CD8 cells, CD45RO-negative and positively selected for CCR7, excluded terminally differentiated effector memory CD45RA+ cells. The method was immunoSEQ multiplex PCR; TCRdb's version includes in-frame clones alone and lacks a portion of them. The table has roughly 2 million clones, about 95% seen once. The sample taken for sequencing was naive CD8+ T cells sorted from blood. Source of these receptors: a man between 18 and 29 years old in good health.

The rearrangement joins TRBV2 to TRBJ2-1; D possibly matches TRBD1 or TRBD2 (5 bases each). Germline lookup yields CDR1 SNHLY and CDR2 FYNNEI. The CDR3 length is 12 residues. V was shortened by 11 bases and J by 6 bases, with 14 bases between the two germline ends. CDR3 DNA sequence: TGTGCCGCATGGGACGGCCCCAATGAGCAGTTCTTC. Residues: CAAWDGPNEQFF.

As for this clone: This sample includes further DNA sequences coding for the same CDR3. This chain connects TRBV18 to TRBJ2-7, with 9 bases identical to TRBD1. The CDR3 runs 14 residues. Germline lookup yields CDR1 KGHSH and CDR2 LQKENI. The V and J ends lost 2 bases and 3 bases, in that order; junction bases with no gene match: 2. CDR3 in DNA: TGTGCCAGCTCACCAAGGGACAGGGTCTACGAGCAGTACTTC. Translated, it gives CASSPRDRVYEQYF.

The chain joins TRBV7-6 to TRBJ2-7; D may be TRBD1 (6 bases). This CDR3 is 16 amino acids long. Per germline, CDR1 SGHVS and CDR2 FNYEAQ. V was clipped by 5 bases and J by 7 bases, with 24 bases between them. The CDR3 coding sequence is TGTGCCAGCAGCCCGAACAGGGTGCAGGGAATAGGGGAGCAGTACTTC. It encodes CASSPNRVQGIGEQYF.

This rearrangement joins TRBV7-2 to TRBJ1-1; 8 bases fit TRBD1. The germline V gene encodes CDR1 SGHTA and CDR2 FQGNSA. V trimming: 5 bases; J trimming: 4 bases; junction bases outside the gene matches: 6. The CDR3 loop spans 14 amino acids. The CDR3 nucleotides read TGTGCCAGCAGCCCCGGGACAGGTACCACTGAAGCTTTCTTT. Translated, it gives CASSPGTGTTEAFF.

This rearrangement joins TRBV7-9 to TRBJ1-4, with TRBD1 matching 10 bases. V lost 3 bases and J lost 5; bases outside the gene matches: 6. This CDR3 contains 16 residues. CDR1 and CDR2 (germline): SEHNR, FQNEAQ (reference sequence). This CDR3 is CASSFSPGQGNEKLFF. The CDR3 nucleotides are TGTGCCAGCAGCTTCTCCCCGGGACAGGGGAATGAAAAACTGTTTTTT. The variable domain in full, completed from reference TRBV7-9 and TRBJ1-4, reads DTGVSQNPRHKITKRGQNVTFRCDPISEHNRLYWYRQTLGQGPEFLTYFQNEAQLEKSRLLSDRFSAERPKGSFSTLEIQRTEQGDSAMYLCASSFSPGQGNEKLFFGSGTQLSVL.

The chain employs TRBV27 and TRBJ2-7; 8 bases are shared with TRBD1. Per the germline V gene, CDR1 is MNHEY and CDR2 is SMNVEV (reference sequence). The trim removed 5 bases at V and 2 bases at J, leaving 14 bases unmatched. This CDR3 comprises 17 residues. For the CDR3, the DNA is TGTGCCAGCAGTACTTTAGTTGGACAGGGTTTCGCCTACGAGCAGTACTTC. The encoded protein is CASSTLVGQGFAYEQYF.

This chain connects TRBV29-1 to TRBJ2-3, with unresolved D. Germline CDR1 is SQVTM and CDR2 is ANQGSEA. V lost 4 bases and J 2 bases, leaving 10 bases between the germline ends. CDR3 length equals 13 residues. The CDR3, as DNA: TGCAGCGTTGTTGGGTTTGACACAGATACGCAGTATTTT. Its protein product is CSVVGFDTDTQYF.

V and J are TRBV19 and TRBJ2-7; D is unresolved. The CDR3 length is 14 residues. Germline CDR1 reads LNHDA; CDR2 reads SQIVND (reference sequence). The V end lost 3 bases, the J end lost 3 bases, and 12 bases lay between the germline ends. Here the CDR3 reads CASSIGLASYEQYF. CDR3 in DNA: TGTGCCAGTAGTATTGGATTGGCCAGCTACGAGCAGTACTTC.

The rearrangement uses TRBV27 and TRBJ2-5; 9 nucleotides match TRBD1. This CDR3 is 15 amino acids long. Trimming took 4 bases from V and 3 from J; bases not matched to a gene: 6. Germline lookup yields CDR1 MNHEY and CDR2 SMNVEV (reference sequence). The CDR3 region has the DNA TGTGCCAGCAGTTCCTGGACAGGGGACGAAGAGACCCAGTACTTC. Translated, it gives CASSSWTGDEETQYF.

V gene TRBV9 combines with J gene TRBJ2-3, with 11 bases matching TRBD2. Germline CDR1 is SGDLS and CDR2 is YYNGEE. The CDR3 is 16 amino acids. V lost 0 bases, J lost 6 bases, and 6 bases stayed unmatched. CDR3 DNA sequence: TGTGCCAGCAGCGTAGTAGCGGGGGGGCTTGTGGATACGCAGTATTTT. This gives the protein CASSVVAGGLVDTQYF.

V and J are TRBV10-1 and TRBJ2-2; D gene uncertain. Germline lookup yields CDR1 WNHNN and CDR2 SYGVQD (reference sequence). The CDR3 has 13 amino acids. V was trimmed by 3 bases and J by 2 bases, leaving 4 bases between them. The CDR3 DNA reads TGCGCCAGCAGTGAATACAACACCGGGGAGCTGTTTTTT. It is translated as CASSEYNTGELFF.

The V gene is TRBV15, the J gene TRBJ2-7; D is unclear. Trimming removed 5 bases at V and 2 bases at J, with 10 bases between. CDR1 is LNHNV, CDR2 YYDKDF, per germline (reference sequence). This CDR3 region has 13 residues. The CDR3 here is CATSGMMTYEQYF. CDR3 in DNA: TGTGCCACCAGCGGGATGATGACCTACGAGCAGTACTTC. Filled out from reference TRBV15 and TRBJ2-7, the complete variable domain reads DAMVIQNPRYQVTQFGKPVTLSCSQTLNHNVMYWYQQKSSQAPKLLFHYYDKDFNNEADTPDNFQSRRPNTSFCFLDIRSPGLGDTAMYLCATSGMMTYEQYFGPGTRLTVT.

The V call is TRBV29-1, the J call TRBJ1-1; 8 bases fit TRBD1. V was clipped by 6 bases and J by 3 bases; unmatched bases: 6. The CDR3 runs to 13 residues. Germline loops: CDR1 SQVTM, CDR2 ANQGSEA. CDR3 in amino acids: CSVPSDRDTEAFF. The CDR3 DNA sequence: TGCAGCGTCCCTTCGGACAGGGACACTGAAGCTTTCTTT.

The chain recombines TRBV13 with TRBJ2-1; D gene unclear. The CDR3 loop spans 14 amino acids. Germline V gene sequence: CDR1 PRHDT, CDR2 FYEKMQ (reference sequence). Trimming stripped 5 bases from V and 4 bases from J, with 12 bases between. Here the CDR3 DNA reads TGTGCCAGCAGCCTAAAGGACGGATACAATGAGCAGTTCTTC. This encodes CASSLKDGYNEQFF.